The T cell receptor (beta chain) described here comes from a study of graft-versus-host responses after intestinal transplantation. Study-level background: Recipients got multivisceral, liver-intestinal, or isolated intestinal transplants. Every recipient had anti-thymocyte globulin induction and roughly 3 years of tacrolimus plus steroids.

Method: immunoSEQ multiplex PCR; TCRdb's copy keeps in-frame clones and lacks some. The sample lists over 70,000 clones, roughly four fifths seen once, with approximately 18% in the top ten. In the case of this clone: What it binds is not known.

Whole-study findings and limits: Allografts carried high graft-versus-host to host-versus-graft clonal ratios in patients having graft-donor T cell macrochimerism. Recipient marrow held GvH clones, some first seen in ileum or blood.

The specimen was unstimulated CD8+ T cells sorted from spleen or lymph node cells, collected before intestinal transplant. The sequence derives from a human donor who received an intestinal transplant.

DNA of the CDR3: TGTGCCAGCAGCCCGAACAGGGCCCCTAGGGGCTACACCTTC. This sequence encodes CASSPNRAPRGYTF. The V and J genes are TRBV13 and TRBJ1-2; D might be TRBD1 (6 bases). V dropped 5 bases and J dropped 8 bases, with 18 bases sitting between them. The germline V gene encodes CDR1 PRHDT and CDR2 FYEKMQ (reference sequence). The length of the CDR3 is 14 residues.